Below, 3 T cell receptor beta chains from the same sample are listed, as sequenced in a study of T cell changes during pregnancy in multiple sclerosis. Sequenced by immunoSEQ multiplex PCR; TCRdb stores in-frame clones only, minus some. The sample includes around 95,000 clones, 94% seen only once; the top ten take approximately 1.6%. This specimen consisted of peripheral blood, obtained after pregnancy. The receptors were gathered from a female donor in good health, enrolled as a control in a pregnancy study.

Details on this clone: The same CDR3 can be traced to other DNA sequences in this sample. The rearrangement links TRBV6-5 to TRBJ2-1; TRBD1 is a possible D gene (5 bases). The V gene's germline CDR1 is MNHEY and CDR2 SVGAGI. This CDR3 is built from 12 residues. Trimming cost V 2 bases and J 7 bases, with 6 bases left between them. The CDR3 protein is CASSYRGNEQFF. The CDR3 region has the DNA TGTGCCAGCAGTTACAGGGGAAATGAGCAGTTCTTC.

The chain combines TRBV19 with TRBJ1-5, with D tentatively TRBD1 (5 bases). V was trimmed by 3 bases and J by 2 bases, leaving 11 bases between them. From germline, CDR1 is LNHDA and CDR2 SQIVND (reference sequence). The CDR3 covers 15 residues. CDR3 residues: CASSIAGVRNQPQHF. DNA for the CDR3: TGTGCCAGTAGTATCGCGGGGGTTCGCAATCAGCCCCAGCATTTT.

The chain joins TRBV19 to TRBJ2-1, with 10 bases aligning to TRBD2. V was pared by 3 bases and J by 6 bases, with 26 bases of the junction left unmatched. The CDR3 runs to 22 residues. Germline CDR1 LNHDA, CDR2 SQIVND (reference sequence). CDR3 amino acids: CASSIMGGGPAPLAGASNEQFF. The CDR3 bases are TGTGCCAGTAGTATTATGGGTGGAGGCCCCGCGCCCCTAGCGGGAGCCAGCAATGAGCAGTTCTTC.